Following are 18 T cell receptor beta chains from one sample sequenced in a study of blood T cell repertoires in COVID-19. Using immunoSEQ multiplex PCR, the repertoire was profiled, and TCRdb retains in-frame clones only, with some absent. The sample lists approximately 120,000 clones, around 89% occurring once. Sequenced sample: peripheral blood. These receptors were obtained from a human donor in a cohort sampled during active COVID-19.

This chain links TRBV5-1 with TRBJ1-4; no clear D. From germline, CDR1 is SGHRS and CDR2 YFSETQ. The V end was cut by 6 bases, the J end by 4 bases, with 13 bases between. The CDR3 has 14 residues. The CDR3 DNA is TGCGCCAGCAAGACCCCCGGAGTTAATGAAAAACTGTTTTTT. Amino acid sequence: CASKTPGVNEKLFF.

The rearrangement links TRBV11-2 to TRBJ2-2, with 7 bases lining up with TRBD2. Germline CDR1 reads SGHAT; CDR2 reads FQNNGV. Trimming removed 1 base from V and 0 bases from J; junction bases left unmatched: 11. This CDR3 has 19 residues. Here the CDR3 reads CASSLGAQRGYSNTGELFF. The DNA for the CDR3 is TGTGCCAGCAGCTTAGGAGCCCAGCGGGGATATTCGAACACCGGGGAGCTGTTTTTT.

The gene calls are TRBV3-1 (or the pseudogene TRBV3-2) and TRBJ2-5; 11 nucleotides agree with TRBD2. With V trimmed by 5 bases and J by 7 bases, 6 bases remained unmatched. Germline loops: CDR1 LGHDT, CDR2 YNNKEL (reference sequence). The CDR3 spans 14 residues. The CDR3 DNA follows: TGTGCCAGCAGCTCGGGACTAGCGGTCCGGACCCAGTACTTC. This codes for CASSSGLAVRTQYF.

The CDR3 protein is CASRAPRSSYNEQFF. The CDR3 DNA reads as TGTGCCAGCAGGGCTCCGAGGAGCTCCTACAATGAGCAGTTCTTC. This chain uses TRBV7-9 with TRBJ2-1, with D uncertain. CDR3 length: 15 amino acids. CDR1 is SEHNR and CDR2 is FQNEAQ in the germline V gene (reference sequence). V shed 6 bases and J shed 0 bases, with 12 bases lying between them.

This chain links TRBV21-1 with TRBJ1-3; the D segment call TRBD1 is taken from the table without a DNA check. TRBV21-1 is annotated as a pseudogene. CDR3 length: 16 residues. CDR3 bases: TGTGCCAGCATCATAAGACAGAACCTTACTGGAAACACCATATATTTT. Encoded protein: CASIIRQNLTGNTIYF.

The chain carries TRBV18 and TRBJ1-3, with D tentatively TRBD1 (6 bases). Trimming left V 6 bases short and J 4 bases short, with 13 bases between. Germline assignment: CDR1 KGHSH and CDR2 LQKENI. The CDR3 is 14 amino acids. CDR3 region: CASSPRGSGNTIYF. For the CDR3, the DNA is TGTGCCAGCTCCCCCAGGGGTTCAGGAAACACCATATATTTT.

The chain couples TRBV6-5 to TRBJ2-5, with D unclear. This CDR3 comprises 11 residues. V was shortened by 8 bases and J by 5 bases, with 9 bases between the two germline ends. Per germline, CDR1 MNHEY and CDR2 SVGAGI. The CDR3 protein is CASPSPETQYF. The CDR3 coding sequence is TGTGCCAGCCCCTCCCCCGAGACCCAGTACTTC.

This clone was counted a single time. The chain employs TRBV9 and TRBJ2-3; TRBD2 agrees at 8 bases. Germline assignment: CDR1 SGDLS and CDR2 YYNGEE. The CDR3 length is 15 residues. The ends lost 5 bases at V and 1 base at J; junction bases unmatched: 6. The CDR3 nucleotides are TGTGCCAGCAGTGCTAGCGGGTTTGGCACAGATACGCAGTATTTT. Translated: CASSASGFGTDTQYF.

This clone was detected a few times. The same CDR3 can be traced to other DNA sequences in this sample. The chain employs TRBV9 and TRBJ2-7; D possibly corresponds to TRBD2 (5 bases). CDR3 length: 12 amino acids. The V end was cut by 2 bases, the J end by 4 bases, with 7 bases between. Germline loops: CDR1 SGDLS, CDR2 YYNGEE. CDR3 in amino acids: CASSVEGYEQYF. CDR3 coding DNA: TGTGCCAGCAGCGTCGAGGGTTACGAGCAGTACTTC.

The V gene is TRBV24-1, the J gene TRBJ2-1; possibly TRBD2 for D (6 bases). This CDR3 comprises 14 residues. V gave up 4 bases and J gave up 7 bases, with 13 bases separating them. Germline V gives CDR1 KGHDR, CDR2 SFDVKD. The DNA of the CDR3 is TGTGCCACCAGTGAGACCGGGGCGGGGAATGAGCAGTTCTTC. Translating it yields CATSETGAGNEQFF.

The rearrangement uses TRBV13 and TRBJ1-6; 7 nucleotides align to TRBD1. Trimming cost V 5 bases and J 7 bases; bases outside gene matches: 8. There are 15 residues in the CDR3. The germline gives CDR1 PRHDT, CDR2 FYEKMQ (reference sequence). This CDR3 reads CASSPRDRLNSPLHF. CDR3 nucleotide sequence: TGTGCCAGCAGCCCGCGGGACAGACTGAATTCACCCCTCCACTTT. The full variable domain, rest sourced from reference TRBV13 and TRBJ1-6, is AAGVIQSPRHLIKEKRETATLKCYPIPRHDTVYWYQQGPGQDPQFLISFYEKMQSDKGSIPDRFSAQQFSDYHSELNMSSLELGDSALYFCASSPRDRLNSPLHFGNGTRLTVT.

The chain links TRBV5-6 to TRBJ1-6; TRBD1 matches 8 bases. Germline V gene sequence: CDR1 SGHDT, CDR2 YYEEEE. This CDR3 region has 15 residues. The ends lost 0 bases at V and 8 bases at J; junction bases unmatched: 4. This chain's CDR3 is CASSLGTGKYSPLHF. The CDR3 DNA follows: TGTGCCAGCAGCTTGGGGACAGGGAAGTATTCACCCCTCCACTTT.

The CDR3: CATLRGTPYGYTF. The CDR3 region has the DNA TGTGCCACGCTACGAGGGACACCGTATGGCTACACCTTC. This sequence joins TRBV19 and TRBJ1-2; possible D gene TRBD1, 6 bases. The germline V and J ends were trimmed by 10 bases and 5 bases, with 17 bases remaining between them. Looked up from germline, CDR1 is LNHDA and CDR2 is SQIVND (reference sequence). CDR3 length: 13 residues.

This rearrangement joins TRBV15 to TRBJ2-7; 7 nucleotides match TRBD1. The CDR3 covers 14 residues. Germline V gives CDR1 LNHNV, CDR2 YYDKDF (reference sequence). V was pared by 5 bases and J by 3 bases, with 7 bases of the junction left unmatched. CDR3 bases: TGTGCCACCAGCGCAGGACAGGTGATCTACGAGCAGTACTTC. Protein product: CATSAGQVIYEQYF.

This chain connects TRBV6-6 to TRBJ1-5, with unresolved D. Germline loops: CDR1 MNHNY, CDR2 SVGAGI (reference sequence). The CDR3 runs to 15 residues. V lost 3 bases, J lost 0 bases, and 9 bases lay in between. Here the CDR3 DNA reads TGTGCCAGCAGTTATACTCGTAGTAGCAATCAGCCCCAGCATTTT. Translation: CASSYTRSSNQPQHF.

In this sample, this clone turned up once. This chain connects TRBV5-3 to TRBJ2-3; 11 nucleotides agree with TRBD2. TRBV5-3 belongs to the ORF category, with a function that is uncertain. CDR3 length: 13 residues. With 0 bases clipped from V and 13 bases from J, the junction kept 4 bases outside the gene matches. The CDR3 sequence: CARSLETSGNEYF. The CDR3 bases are TGTGCCAGAAGCTTGGAGACTAGCGGGAATGAGTATTTT.

The CDR3: CAIGRSTEAFF. DNA for the CDR3: TGTGCCATCGGGCGAAGCACTGAAGCTTTCTTT. This chain uses TRBV10-3 with TRBJ1-1; D not certain. Trimming stripped 8 bases from V and 4 bases from J, with 8 bases between. The CDR3 is 11 residues long. Germline loops: CDR1 ENHRY, CDR2 SYGVKD.

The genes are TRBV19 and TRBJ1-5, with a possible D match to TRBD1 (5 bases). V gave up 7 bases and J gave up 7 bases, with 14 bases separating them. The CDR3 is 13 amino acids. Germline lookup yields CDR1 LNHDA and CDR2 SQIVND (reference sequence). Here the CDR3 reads CASTLGHRQPQHF. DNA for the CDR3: TGTGCCAGTACCTTAGGACACCGGCAGCCCCAGCATTTT.